The 25 T cell receptor beta chains in this list originate from one sample, sequenced in a study of blood T cell repertoires in COVID-19. Repertoires were generated with immunoSEQ multiplex PCR, while TCRdb's copy carries only in-frame clones and drops some. This sample has about 72,000 clones; over 75% occur once, and the top ten carry about a tenth. Sample: peripheral blood. Source of these receptors: a man aged 65-85 years with active or convalescent COVID-19.

This clone appeared a few times. The junction and the germline gene differ at one end; a read error may be behind it. The CDR3 protein is CASSPPGTSRDTQYF. The CDR3 DNA is TGTGCCAGCTCACCACCCGGGACTAGCAGAGATACGCAGTATTTT. The J gene is TRBJ2-3, the V gene TRBV18; TRBD2 matches 9 bases. Per germline, CDR1 KGHSH and CDR2 LQKENI. CDR3 length: 15 residues.

This clone was counted only a few times. The chain employs TRBV7-2 and TRBJ2-2; 7 nucleotides agree with TRBD1. The CDR3 is 15 amino acids. V dropped 1 base and J dropped 3; count of bases not matched to a gene: 2. CDR1 SGHTA and CDR2 FQGNSA come from the germline V gene. CDR3 bases: TGTGCCAGCAGCTTAGGCAGGGGGTACACCGGGGAGCTGTTTTTT. As protein: CASSLGRGYTGELFF.

The rearrangement joins TRBV6-6 to TRBJ2-3; TRBD1 matches at 10 bases. V was pared by 6 bases and J by 6 bases, with 3 bases of the junction left unmatched. Per the germline V gene, CDR1 is MNHNY and CDR2 is SVGAGI (reference sequence). The CDR3 covers 13 residues. The DNA of the CDR3 is TGTGCCAGCAGCCGACAGGGGGCGGATACGCAGTATTTT. Its protein product is CASSRQGADTQYF.

This clone showed up just a few times. This chain joins TRBV2 and TRBJ2-7, with 8 bases matching TRBD1. Per the germline V gene, CDR1 is SNHLY and CDR2 is FYNNEI. The CDR3 is made up of 13 amino acids. V lost 7 bases, J lost 2 bases, and 4 bases stayed unmatched. The CDR3 DNA reads as TGTGCCAGCACCTTGGACAGGGCCTACGAGCAGTACTTC. Its protein product is CASTLDRAYEQYF.

The table lists this clone with a count of one. This chain links TRBV7-3 with TRBJ1-3; D is perhaps TRBD1 (5 bases). Trimming cost V 5 bases and J 8 bases, with 13 bases left between them. Germline V gene data show CDR1 as SGHTA and CDR2 as FQGTGA. The CDR3 has 13 amino acids. The CDR3 sequence: CASSLGRGDTIYF. As DNA, the CDR3 is TGTGCCAGCAGCCTGGGGCGGGGGGACACCATATATTTT.

The rearrangement links TRBV7-2 to TRBJ1-5, with 7 bases matching TRBD1. Germline trimming cut 5 bases from V and 4 bases from J; bases unmatched to any gene: 8. Germline CDR1 reads SGHTA; CDR2 reads FQGNSA. This CDR3 comprises 15 residues. The CDR3 DNA is TGTGCCAGCAGCCCCAGGGGGGACTCGAATCAGCCCCAGCATTTT. As protein: CASSPRGDSNQPQHF.

This clone appeared a single time. The chain combines TRBV19 with TRBJ2-6; TRBD1 aligns across 7 bases. The V gene end was trimmed by 6 bases and the J gene end by 0 bases; junction bases not matched to a gene: 2. This CDR3 has 15 residues. CDR1 is LNHDA and CDR2 is SQIVND in the germline V gene (reference sequence). CDR3 amino acids: CASRTGSSGANVLTF. CDR3 in DNA: TGTGCCAGTAGGACAGGGAGCTCTGGGGCCAACGTCCTGACTTTC.

This chain uses TRBV30 with TRBJ2-7; no definite D call. V was shortened by 2 bases and J by 3 bases, with 5 bases between the two germline ends. The CDR3 runs 11 residues. Germline V gene lookup returns CDR1 GTSNPN and CDR2 SVGIG (reference sequence). The CDR3 DNA reads as TGTGCCTGGAGTCTTAACTACGAGCAGTACTTC. Translation gives CAWSLNYEQYF.

The J gene is TRBJ1-1, the V gene TRBV12-3 or TRBV12-4; no reliable D call. The CDR3 is made up of 11 amino acids. V was pared by 5 bases and J by 9 bases, with 10 bases between. The CDR3 reads CASSPGPQAFF. In DNA form, the CDR3 reads TGTGCCAGCAGTCCTGGCCCCCAAGCTTTCTTT.

The rearrangement uses TRBV5-1 and TRBJ2-7, with a tentative D call TRBD1 (5 bases). CDR3 length equals 13 residues. CDR1 is SGHRS and CDR2 is YFSETQ in the germline V gene. V was pared by 2 bases and J by 3 bases, with 9 bases between. DNA of the CDR3: TGCGCCAGCAGCTTTCGACAGAACTACGAGCAGTACTTC. Its protein product is CASSFRQNYEQYF.

The CDR3 is CASSQAGTGHYNEQFF. CDR3 nucleotides: TGTGCCAGCAGCCAGGCCGGGACAGGGCATTACAATGAGCAGTTCTTC. The rearrangement links TRBV14 to TRBJ2-1, with 9 bases that match TRBD1. Germline V gene sequence: CDR1 SGHDN, CDR2 FVKESK. V trimming: 3 bases; J trimming: 4 bases; junction bases outside the gene matches: 7. This CDR3 region has 16 residues.

The chain links TRBV15 to TRBJ2-3; 11 bases are a match to TRBD2. The J segment lost 2 bases and the V segment lost 5 bases, leaving 12 bases of the junction unmatched. CDR1 and CDR2 (germline): LNHNV, YYDKDF (reference sequence). The CDR3 spans 18 residues. DNA of the CDR3: TGTGCCACCAGCCCGCAGTCCGGGACTAGCGGATACACAGATACGCAGTATTTT. Protein sequence: CATSPQSGTSGYTDTQYF.

The J gene is TRBJ2-7, the V gene TRBV30; 7 bases agree with TRBD1. Losses at the gene ends were 3 bases for V and 3 bases for J; bases not matched to a gene: 8. In germline, CDR1 is GTSNPN, CDR2 SVGIG (reference sequence). The CDR3 is 14 residues long. CDR3 nucleotide sequence: TGTGCCTGGAGGTCCCGGGACAGATACTACGAGCAGTACTTC. It encodes CAWRSRDRYYEQYF.

The chain recombines TRBV9 with TRBJ1-3; D unclear. From germline, CDR1 is SGDLS and CDR2 YYNGEE. The CDR3 consists of 13 residues. V dropped 3 bases and J dropped 8 bases, with 12 bases sitting between them. The CDR3 loop is CASSANPGDTIYF. The CDR3 DNA reads as TGTGCCAGCAGCGCAAATCCCGGGGACACCATATATTTT.

This clone was recorded only once. The chain combines TRBV24-1 with TRBJ1-1; 9 nucleotides line up with TRBD1. Per germline, CDR1 KGHDR and CDR2 SFDVKD. J lost 4 bases, V lost 7 bases, and 6 bases had no gene match. This CDR3 has 14 amino acids. CDR3 protein: CATRGQGESTEAFF. The CDR3 DNA is TGTGCCACCAGGGGACAGGGAGAGAGCACTGAAGCTTTCTTT.

This clone was counted a single time. This sequence joins TRBV5-4 and TRBJ2-2; 12 nucleotides agree with TRBD2. Germline-derived CDR1 and CDR2 are SGHNT and YYREEE (reference sequence). The CDR3 contains 16 residues. J was trimmed by 4 bases and V by 3 bases; bases with no gene match: 4. In nucleotides, the CDR3 is TGTGCCAGCAGCTCGAGGACTAGCGGGACCACCGGGGAGCTGTTTTTT. It specifies CASSSRTSGTTGELFF.

This chain joins TRBV7-3 and TRBJ1-1; D call uncertain. CDR3 length equals 15 residues. Trimming shortened V by 5 bases and J by 4 bases, and 17 bases separated the two germline ends. Looked up from germline, CDR1 is SGHTA and CDR2 is FQGTGA. CDR3 residues: CASSQNIGESTEAFF. The CDR3, as DNA: TGTGCCAGCAGCCAAAACATTGGGGAGAGCACTGAAGCTTTCTTT.

The chain uses TRBV27 and TRBJ2-3, with 8 bases fitting TRBD1. The CDR3 runs to 13 residues. J lost 1 base, V lost 7 bases, and 1 base had no gene match. From germline, CDR1 is MNHEY and CDR2 SMNVEV (reference sequence). This CDR3 is CASMGQGTDTQYF. The CDR3 nucleotides read TGTGCCAGCATGGGACAGGGCACAGATACGCAGTATTTT.

The rearrangement links TRBV6-5 to TRBJ2-7; D might be TRBD2 (5 bases). Trimming left V 6 bases short and J 7 bases short, with 19 bases between. The CDR3 loop spans 14 amino acids. Germline CDR1 MNHEY, CDR2 SVGAGI. The CDR3, as DNA: TGTGCCAGCAGATCTAGCAACCTCCACTTTGAGCAGTACTTC. It codes for CASRSSNLHFEQYF.

The rearrangement uses TRBV10-3 and TRBJ2-3; 10 positions agree with TRBD2. Germline-derived CDR1 and CDR2 are ENHRY and SYGVKD. The CDR3 runs to 16 residues. Trimming took 4 bases from V and 1 from J; bases not matched to a gene: 5. The CDR3 is CAISGRAGGGTDTQYF. The CDR3 coding sequence is TGTGCCATCAGTGGAAGAGCGGGAGGGGGCACAGATACGCAGTATTTT.

The V call is TRBV28, the J call TRBJ2-5, with D possibly being TRBD1 (6 bases). The V gene's germline CDR1 is MDHEN and CDR2 SYDVKM. The V end was cut by 4 bases, the J end by 2 bases, with 11 bases between. The CDR3 is 14 amino acids. The CDR3 is CASSSPDRQETQYF. The CDR3 nucleotides read TGTGCCAGCAGTTCCCCGGACAGACAAGAGACCCAGTACTTC.

The J gene is TRBJ2-3, the V gene TRBV7-3, with 8 positions matching TRBD2. This CDR3 region has 15 residues. The germline CDR1 and CDR2 sequences are SGHTA and FQGTGA. V lost 0 bases and J lost 3; bases outside the gene matches: 2. The CDR3 reads CASSLTGLGTDTQYF. As DNA, the CDR3 is TGTGCCAGCAGCTTAACGGGACTAGGGACAGATACGCAGTATTTT.

The V call is TRBV10-3, the J call TRBJ1-1; the match to TRBD1 covers 8 bases. Germline values: CDR1 ENHRY, CDR2 SYGVKD. V lost 6 bases and J lost 1; bases outside the gene matches: 7. CDR3 length: 15 residues. CDR3 region: CAIRGGDRSNTEAFF. The CDR3 DNA follows: TGTGCCATCAGGGGGGGGGACAGGTCGAACACTGAAGCTTTCTTT.

This chain uses TRBV28 with TRBJ1-5; D possibly corresponds to TRBD1 (5 bases). The V gene's germline CDR1 is MDHEN and CDR2 SYDVKM. With 4 bases removed from V and 0 bases from J, the gap between germline ends came to 7 bases. The CDR3 totals 14 residues. CDR3 DNA: TGTGCCAGCAGTTGGGGGGGTAGCAATCAGCCCCAGCATTTT. It codes for CASSWGGSNQPQHF.

In its sample, this clone is medium-sized. The rearrangement joins TRBV9 to TRBJ1-1; D call uncertain. The CDR3 extends over 17 amino acids. Germline V lookup: CDR1 SGDLS, CDR2 YYNGEE. The V gene lost 0 bases and the J gene lost 0 bases, with 15 bases spanning the gap. The chain's CDR3 is CASSVGAPELMNTEAFF. The CDR3 region has the DNA TGTGCCAGCAGCGTAGGAGCGCCCGAGTTAATGAACACTGAAGCTTTCTTT.